The text below deals with one T cell receptor (beta chain). What it recognizes is unknown. Only in-frame clones appear in the TCRdb table, and some are missing; sequencing was by immunoSEQ multiplex PCR. The sample records 30,000 to 40,000 clones, roughly nine tenths being singletons. CDR1 and CDR2 from the germline V gene are SGHAT and FQNNGV. Between the trimmed V and J ends, which lost 5 bases and 7 bases, there was a span of 12 bases. The CDR3 is made up of 13 amino acids. The data originate from a study of OX40 agonist ivuxolimab in advanced cancers. For the study at large: The dose-escalation cohort was approximately 85% male, with a mean age of around 60 years, ranging about 23 to 79. Study results and limitations: With doses of 0.1 to 3.0 mg/kg, CD4+ and CD8+ blood T cells had undergone clonal expansion by week 6.

The receptor comes from an adult with an advanced solid tumor such as melanoma, head and neck, liver or kidney cancer. This sequence joins TRBV11-2 and TRBJ2-1; perhaps TRBD1 as D (5 bases). The starting material was CD4+ or CD8+ T cells sorted from blood, obtained in a trial of the OX40 agonist ivuxolimab. This CDR3 reads CASSRDRANEQFF. In DNA form, the CDR3 reads TGTGCCAGCAGCCGCGACAGAGCTAATGAGCAGTTCTTC.